This TCR beta chain was profiled in a study of blood T cell repertoires in COVID-19. Only in-frame clones appear in the TCRdb table, and some are missing; sequencing was by immunoSEQ multiplex PCR. The repertoire consists of around 190,000 clones, with about 87% occurring once and the leading ten covering approximately 10%. The germline V gene encodes CDR1 SGHDN and CDR2 FVKESK. Trimming shortened V by 5 bases and J by 5 bases, and 13 bases separated the two germline ends. There are 13 residues in the CDR3. Input material: PBMCs or T cells enriched from blood (not recorded which). The receptor comes from a man between 18 and 35 years old with acute COVID-19. The J gene is TRBJ2-7, the V gene TRBV14; possible D gene TRBD2, 5 bases. CDR3 region: CASSVLVRDEQYF. DNA of the CDR3: TGTGCCAGCAGCGTCTTAGTGAGGGACGAGCAGTACTTC.